A single sample is the source of the 18 T cell receptor beta chains below, sequenced in a study of blood T cells in healthy people across ages. Combining a sample-barcoded 5' primer with a J-beta primer mix, a second PCR ran for about 6 to 12 cycles. TCRdb analysed the 5' RACE reads with MiXCR anew, one entry per CDR3 protein. The data show 750,000 to 950,000 distinct CDR3 sequences, with under 30% seen just once and 3% held by the top ten. These records were also assigned to another study, of T cells of mothers and their children.

Sequencing was carried out using blood. The receptors here all came from a boy under 18 in good health.

This clonotype was counted a few times. This sequence joins TRBV2 and TRBJ1-6; the D is unclear. In germline, CDR1 is SNHLY, CDR2 FYNNEI. V lost 4 bases, J lost 10 bases, and 14 bases lay in between. The CDR3 length is 14 residues. CDR3 DNA sequence: TGTGCCAGCAGTGTAAGAGTGGAGCTCTCACCCCTCCACTTT. It encodes CASSVRVELSPLHF.

This clonotype was seen a few times. One base away lies a much larger clone, so this may be a sequencing read error. V and J are TRBV7-9 and TRBJ1-1; D is unclear. V was shortened by 1 base and J by 11 bases, with 11 bases between the two germline ends. This CDR3 is built from 12 residues. Germline-derived CDR1 and CDR2 are SEHNR and FQNEAQ (reference sequence). The CDR3 loop is CASSLGPQGAFF. The DNA of the CDR3 is TGTGCCAGCAGCTTAGGGCCACAAGGGGCTTTCTTT.

CDR3 region: CASSEGLAGNQETQYF. CDR3 coding DNA: TGTGCCAGCAGTGAGGGGCTAGCGGGGAACCAAGAGACCCAGTACTTC. The chain employs TRBV2 and TRBJ2-5; 9 positions agree with TRBD2. Germline V lookup: CDR1 SNHLY, CDR2 FYNNEI. V trimming: 3 bases; J trimming: 0 bases; junction bases outside the gene matches: 5. The CDR3 spans 16 residues. Together with reference TRBV2 and TRBJ2-5, the CDR3 gives the full variable domain: EPEVTQTPSHQVTQMGQEVILRCVPISNHLYFYWYRQILGQKVEFLVSFYNNEISEKSEIFDDQFSVERPDGSNFTLKIRSTKLEDSAMYFCASSEGLAGNQETQYFGPGTRLLVL.

This clonotype occurred a few times. The chain joins TRBV6-1 to TRBJ1-5; D unclear. The V end was cut by 1 base, the J end by 9 bases, with 10 bases between. Germline values: CDR1 MNHNS, CDR2 SASEGT. The CDR3 has 13 residues. The DNA of the CDR3 is TGTGCCAGCAGTGAAGGGGGAAAGGGGCCCCAGCATTTT. Translation: CASSEGGKGPQHF.

The table lists this clonotype with a few counts. The genes are TRBV28 and TRBJ1-4, with D maybe TRBD1 (5 bases). Per the germline V gene, CDR1 is MDHEN and CDR2 is SYDVKM. The V and J ends lost 2 bases and 5 bases respectively, with 15 bases between them. The CDR3 is 16 amino acids. The CDR3 nucleotides read TGTGCCAGCAGTTTAAAGGTGGGGTCAGGGAATGAAAAACTGTTTTTT. Translating it yields CASSLKVGSGNEKLFF.

The chain has TRBV27 and TRBJ2-2, with TRBD1 as a possible D gene (5 bases). The CDR3 runs 16 residues. Germline V gene sequence: CDR1 MNHEY, CDR2 SMNVEV (reference sequence). Trimming left V 4 bases short and J 2 bases short, with 14 bases between. In nucleotides, the CDR3 is TGTGCCAGCAGTTCGTTAGACAGATCCAACACCGGGGAGCTGTTTTTT. Protein sequence: CASSSLDRSNTGELFF.

This clonotype was seen only a few times. This chain joins TRBV5-1 and TRBJ2-5; no firm D call. The CDR3 totals 14 residues. Trimming removed 4 bases at V and 0 bases at J, with 10 bases between. Germline-derived CDR1 and CDR2 are SGHRS and YFSETQ. As DNA, the CDR3 is TGCGCCAGCAGCGCCATCAGAGACCAAGAGACCCAGTACTTC. Its protein is CASSAIRDQETQYF.

The rearrangement uses TRBV5-1 and TRBJ2-7; D not certain. Deletions cut 3 bases from V and 4 bases from J, with 8 bases between. From germline, CDR1 is SGHRS and CDR2 YFSETQ. The CDR3 is made up of 12 amino acids. This chain's CDR3 is CASSSSFYEQYF. CDR3 coding DNA: TGCGCCAGCAGCTCCTCCTTTTACGAGCAGTACTTC.

This clonotype was found a few times. V gene TRBV4-1 combines with J gene TRBJ1-2; D may be TRBD1 (5 bases). There are 15 residues in the CDR3. V was shortened by 1 base and J by 4 bases, with 13 bases between the two germline ends. Germline lookup yields CDR1 MGHRA and CDR2 YSYEKL. Here the CDR3 reads CASSQVVGGIYGYTF. CDR3 coding DNA: TGCGCCAGCAGCCAAGTCGTCGGGGGAATCTATGGCTACACCTTC.

This clonotype has more than one count but fewer than ten. The J gene is TRBJ2-5, the V gene TRBV11-1; 7 positions agree with TRBD2. The J call may be wrong; the DNA end is better matched by TRBJ2-7. This CDR3 has 15 residues. The V gene's germline CDR1 is SGHAT and CDR2 FQDESV (reference sequence). The CDR3: CASSLGSGLYYEQYF. DNA of the CDR3: TGTGCCAGCAGCCTAGGATCGGGACTATACTACGAGCAGTACTTC.

This clonotype was observed a few times. The V and J genes are TRBV27 and TRBJ1-1; D is ambiguous. The CDR3 length is 12 residues. Per germline, CDR1 MNHEY and CDR2 SMNVEV (reference sequence). V was clipped by 3 bases and J by 8 bases, with 10 bases between them. This CDR3 reads CASSFPGGEAFF. CDR3 sequence (DNA): TGTGCCAGCAGTTTTCCTGGCGGGGAAGCTTTCTTT.

The chain carries TRBV20-1 and TRBJ1-6, with TRBD1 as a possible D gene (6 bases). Trimming removed 1 base at V and 7 bases at J, with 8 bases between. The germline CDR1 and CDR2 sequences are DFQATT and SNEGSKA (reference sequence). The CDR3 is made up of 13 amino acids. CDR3 coding DNA: TGCAGTGCTAGAGGACAGGCGAATTCACCCCTCCACTTT. Residues: CSARGQANSPLHF.

The J gene is TRBJ2-7, the V gene TRBV28; no definite D call. Germline CDR1 and CDR2: MDHEN and SYDVKM. The V gene lost 4 bases and the J gene lost 3 bases, with 19 bases spanning the gap. This CDR3 comprises 16 residues. CDR3 sequence reads: CASSYARKIRRYEQYF. For the CDR3, the DNA is TGTGCCAGCAGTTATGCCCGGAAAATCCGTCGCTACGAGCAGTACTTC. Filled out from reference TRBV28 and TRBJ2-7, the complete variable domain reads DVKVTQSSRYLVKRTGEKVFLECVQDMDHENMFWYRQDPGLGLRLIYFSYDVKMKEKGDIPEGYSVSREKKERFSLILESASTNQTSMYLCASSYARKIRRYEQYFGPGTRLTVT.

The chain links TRBV20-1 to TRBJ2-5, with D tentatively TRBD2 (5 bases). The J call may not be correct, given that the DNA end is closer to TRBJ2-7. CDR1 is DFQATT, CDR2 SNEGSKA, per germline (reference sequence). This CDR3 is 13 amino acids long. Here the CDR3 reads CSARRPGTYEQYF. The CDR3 DNA reads TGCAGTGCTAGACGTCCGGGAACCTACGAGCAGTACTTC.

This clonotype showed up just a few times. J is TRBJ2-5 and V is TRBV15, with 9 bases that match TRBD1. The last part of the DNA fits TRBJ2-7 better; the J call may be wrong. Germline CDR1 and CDR2: LNHNV and YYDKDF (reference sequence). This CDR3 is 15 amino acids long. CDR3 protein: CATSRGGTGFYEQYF. CDR3 bases: TGTGCCACCAGCAGGGGGGGGACAGGGTTCTACGAGCAGTACTTC.

At least ten counts were recorded for this clonotype. The V gene is TRBV9, the J gene TRBJ2-5; unclear D gene. The germline CDR1 and CDR2 sequences are SGDLS and YYNGEE. The CDR3 runs 13 residues. Trimming left V 0 bases short and J 4 bases short, with 7 bases between. The CDR3 bases are TGTGCCAGCAGCGTAGCTGCACGAGAGACCCAGTACTTC. This codes for CASSVAARETQYF.

This clonotype showed up just a few times. The V call is TRBV9, the J call TRBJ1-4; 9 bases align to TRBD1. Trimming cost V 2 bases and J 5 bases; bases outside gene matches: 7. Germline CDR1 reads SGDLS; CDR2 reads YYNGEE. This CDR3 is built from 16 residues. The CDR3 spells CASSVSPGTGNEKLFF. CDR3 nucleotides: TGTGCCAGCAGCGTCTCCCCCGGGACAGGGAATGAAAAACTGTTTTTT.

This clonotype occurred many times. The DNA for the CDR3 is TGTGCCAGCAGTTACTCCCGTGGTGAAAAACTGTTTTTT. Translated: CASSYSRGEKLFF. The chain recombines TRBV6-6 with TRBJ1-4, with no clear D. V lost 0 bases, J lost 7 bases, and 6 bases lay in between. The CDR3 spans 13 residues. Per the germline V gene, CDR1 is MNHNY and CDR2 is SVGAGI (reference sequence).